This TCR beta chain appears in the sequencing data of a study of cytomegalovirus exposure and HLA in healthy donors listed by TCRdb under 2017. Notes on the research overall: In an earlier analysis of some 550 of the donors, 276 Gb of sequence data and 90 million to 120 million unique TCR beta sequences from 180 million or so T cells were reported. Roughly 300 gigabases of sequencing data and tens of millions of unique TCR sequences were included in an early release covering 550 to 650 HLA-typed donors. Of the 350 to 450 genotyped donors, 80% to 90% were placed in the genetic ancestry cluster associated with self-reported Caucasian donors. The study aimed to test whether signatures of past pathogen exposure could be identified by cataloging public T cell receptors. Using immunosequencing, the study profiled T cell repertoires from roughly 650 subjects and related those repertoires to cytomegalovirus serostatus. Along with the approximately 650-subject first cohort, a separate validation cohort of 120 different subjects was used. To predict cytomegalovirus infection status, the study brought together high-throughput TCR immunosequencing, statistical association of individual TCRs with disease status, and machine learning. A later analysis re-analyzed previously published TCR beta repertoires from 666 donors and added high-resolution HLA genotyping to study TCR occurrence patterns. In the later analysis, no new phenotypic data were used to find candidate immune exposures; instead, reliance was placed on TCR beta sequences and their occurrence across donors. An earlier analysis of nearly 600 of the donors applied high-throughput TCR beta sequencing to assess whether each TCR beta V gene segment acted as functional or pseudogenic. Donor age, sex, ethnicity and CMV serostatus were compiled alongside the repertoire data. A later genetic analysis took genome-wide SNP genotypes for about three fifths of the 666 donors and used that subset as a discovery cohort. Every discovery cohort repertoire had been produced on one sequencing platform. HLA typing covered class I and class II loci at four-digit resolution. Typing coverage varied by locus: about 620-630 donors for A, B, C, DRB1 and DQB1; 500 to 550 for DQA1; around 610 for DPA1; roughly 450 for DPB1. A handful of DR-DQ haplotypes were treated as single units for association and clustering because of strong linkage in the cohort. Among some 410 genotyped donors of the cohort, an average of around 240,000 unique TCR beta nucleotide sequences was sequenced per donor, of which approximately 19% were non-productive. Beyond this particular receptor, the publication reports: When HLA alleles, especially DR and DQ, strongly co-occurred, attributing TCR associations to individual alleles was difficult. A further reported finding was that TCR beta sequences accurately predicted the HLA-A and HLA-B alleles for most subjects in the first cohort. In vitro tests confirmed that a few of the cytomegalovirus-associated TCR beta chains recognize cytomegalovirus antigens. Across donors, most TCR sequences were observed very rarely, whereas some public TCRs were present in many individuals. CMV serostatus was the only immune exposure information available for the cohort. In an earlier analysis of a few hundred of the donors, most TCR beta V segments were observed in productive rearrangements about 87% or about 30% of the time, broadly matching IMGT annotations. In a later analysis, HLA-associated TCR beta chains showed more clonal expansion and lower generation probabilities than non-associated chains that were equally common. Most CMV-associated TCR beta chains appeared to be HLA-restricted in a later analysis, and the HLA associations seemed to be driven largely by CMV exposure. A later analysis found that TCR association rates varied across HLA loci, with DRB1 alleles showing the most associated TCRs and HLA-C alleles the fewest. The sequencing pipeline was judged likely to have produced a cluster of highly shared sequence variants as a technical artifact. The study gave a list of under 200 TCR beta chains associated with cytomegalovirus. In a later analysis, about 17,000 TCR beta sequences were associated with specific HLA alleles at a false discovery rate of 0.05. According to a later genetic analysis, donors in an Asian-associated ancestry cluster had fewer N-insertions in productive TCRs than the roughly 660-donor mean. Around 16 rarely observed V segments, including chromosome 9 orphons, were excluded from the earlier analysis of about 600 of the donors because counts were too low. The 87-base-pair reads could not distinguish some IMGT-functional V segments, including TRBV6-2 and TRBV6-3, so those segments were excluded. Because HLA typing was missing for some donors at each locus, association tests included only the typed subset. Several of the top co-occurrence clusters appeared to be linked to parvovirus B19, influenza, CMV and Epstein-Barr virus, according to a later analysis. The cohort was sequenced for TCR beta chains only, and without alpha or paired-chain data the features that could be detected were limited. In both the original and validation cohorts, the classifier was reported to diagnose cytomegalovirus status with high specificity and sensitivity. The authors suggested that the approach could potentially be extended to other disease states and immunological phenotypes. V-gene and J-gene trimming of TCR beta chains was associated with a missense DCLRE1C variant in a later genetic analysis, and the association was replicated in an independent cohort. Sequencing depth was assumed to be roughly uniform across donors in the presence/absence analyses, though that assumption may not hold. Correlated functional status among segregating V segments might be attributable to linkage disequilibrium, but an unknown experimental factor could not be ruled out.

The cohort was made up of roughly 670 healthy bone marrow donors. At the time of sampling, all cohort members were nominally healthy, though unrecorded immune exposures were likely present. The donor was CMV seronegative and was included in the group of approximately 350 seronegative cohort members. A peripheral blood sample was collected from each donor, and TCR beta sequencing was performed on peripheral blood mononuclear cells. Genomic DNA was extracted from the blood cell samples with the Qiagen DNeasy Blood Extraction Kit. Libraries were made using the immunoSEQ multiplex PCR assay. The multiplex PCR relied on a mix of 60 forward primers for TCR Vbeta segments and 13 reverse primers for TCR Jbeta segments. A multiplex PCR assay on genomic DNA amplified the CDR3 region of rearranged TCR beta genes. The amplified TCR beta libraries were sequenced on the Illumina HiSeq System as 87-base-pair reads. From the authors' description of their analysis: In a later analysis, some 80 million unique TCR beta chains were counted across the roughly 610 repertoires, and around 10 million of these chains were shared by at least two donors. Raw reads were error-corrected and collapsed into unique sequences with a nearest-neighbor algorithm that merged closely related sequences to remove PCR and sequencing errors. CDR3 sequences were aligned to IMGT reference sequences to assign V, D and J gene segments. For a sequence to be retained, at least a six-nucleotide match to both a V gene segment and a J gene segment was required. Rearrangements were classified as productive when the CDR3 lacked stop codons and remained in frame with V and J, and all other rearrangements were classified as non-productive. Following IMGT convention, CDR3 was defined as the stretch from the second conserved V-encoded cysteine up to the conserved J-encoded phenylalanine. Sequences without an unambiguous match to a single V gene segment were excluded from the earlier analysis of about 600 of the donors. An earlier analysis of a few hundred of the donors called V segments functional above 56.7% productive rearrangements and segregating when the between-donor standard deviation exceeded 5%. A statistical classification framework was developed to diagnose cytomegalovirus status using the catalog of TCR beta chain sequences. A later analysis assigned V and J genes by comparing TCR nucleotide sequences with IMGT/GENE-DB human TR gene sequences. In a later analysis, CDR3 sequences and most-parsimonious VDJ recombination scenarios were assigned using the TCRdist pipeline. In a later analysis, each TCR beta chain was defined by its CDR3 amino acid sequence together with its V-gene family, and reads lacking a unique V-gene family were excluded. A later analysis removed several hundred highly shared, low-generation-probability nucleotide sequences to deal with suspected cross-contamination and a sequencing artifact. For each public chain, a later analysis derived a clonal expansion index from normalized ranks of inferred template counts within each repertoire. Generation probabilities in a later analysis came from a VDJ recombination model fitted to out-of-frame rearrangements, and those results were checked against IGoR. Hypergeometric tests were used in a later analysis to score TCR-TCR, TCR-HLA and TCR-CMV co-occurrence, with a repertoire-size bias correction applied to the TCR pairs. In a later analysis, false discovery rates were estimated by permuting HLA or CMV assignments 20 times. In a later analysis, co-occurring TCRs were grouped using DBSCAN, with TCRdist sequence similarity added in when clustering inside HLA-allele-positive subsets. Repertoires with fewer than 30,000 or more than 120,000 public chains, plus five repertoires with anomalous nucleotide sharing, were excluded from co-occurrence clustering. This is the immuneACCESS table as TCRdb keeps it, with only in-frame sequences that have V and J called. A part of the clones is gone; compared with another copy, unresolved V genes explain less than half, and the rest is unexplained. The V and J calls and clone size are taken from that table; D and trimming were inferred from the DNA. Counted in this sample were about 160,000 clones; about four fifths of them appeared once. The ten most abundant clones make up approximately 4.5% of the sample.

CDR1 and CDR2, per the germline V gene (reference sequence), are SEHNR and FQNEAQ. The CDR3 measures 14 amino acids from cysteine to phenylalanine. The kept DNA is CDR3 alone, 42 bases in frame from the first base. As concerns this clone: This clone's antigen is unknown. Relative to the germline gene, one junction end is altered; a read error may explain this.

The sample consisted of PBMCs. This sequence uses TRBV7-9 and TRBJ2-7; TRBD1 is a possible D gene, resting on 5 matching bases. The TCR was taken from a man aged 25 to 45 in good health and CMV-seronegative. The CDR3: CSSSAAAGPYEQYF. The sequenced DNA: TGTTCCAGCAGCGCCGCCGCAGGGCCCTACGAGCAGTACTTC.